The TCR beta chain under discussion was sequenced for a study of Tregs in tolerant kidney transplant recipients. The length of the CDR3 is 13 residues. Trimming took 6 bases from V and 6 from J; bases not matched to a gene: 7. CDR1 MGHDK and CDR2 SYGVNS come from the germline V gene. This table comes from immunoSEQ multiplex PCR, and its TCRdb copy is limited to in-frame clones, with some not included. Among over 50,000 clones, about four fifths were seen once, and the ten largest hold around 5.2%. The receptor comes from a human donor in good health. The V and J genes are TRBV25-1 and TRBJ2-5; 7 bases align to TRBD1. What was sequenced was CD4+ T cells from blood. Written as DNA, the CDR3 is TGTGCCAGCAGCATGACAGGGATAAAGACCCAGTACTTC. This encodes CASSMTGIKTQYF.